A selection of T cell receptor beta chains follows, all from one sample in a study of T cells after somatic rescue of genetic block. Method: immunoSEQ multiplex PCR; TCRdb's copy keeps in-frame clones and lacks some. The sample includes around 50,000 clones, 90% to 96% of them seen just once. Sequenced material: peripheral blood mononuclear cells (PBMCs). The receptors shown here come from a child less than two years old. CDR3s include the opening cysteine and the closing phenylalanine or tryptophan. The order of the fields is CDR3 protein, clone size, J gene, V gene. Expanded clones are given a class, and other clones once, few, many or no size at all.

CDR3 protein: CASSLVGRDNEQFF
clone size: .
J gene: TRBJ2-1
V gene: TRBV5-4

CDR3 protein: CASSQGYTGLTYNEQFF
clone size: .
J gene: TRBJ2-1
V gene: TRBV14

CDR3 protein: CASSPRLGGHEQYF
clone size: .
J gene: TRBJ2-7
V gene: TRBV28

CDR3 protein: CASSYAEGGPDGYTF
clone size: .
J gene: TRBJ1-2
V gene: TRBV6-5

CDR3 protein: CASGLRGLRTGELFF
clone size: .
J gene: TRBJ2-2
V gene: TRBV12-5

CDR3 protein: CASSQEGNRGEQYF
clone size: .
J gene: TRBJ2-7
V gene: TRBV4-3

CDR3 protein: CSGGGQGGTSGSSYNEQFF
clone size: once
J gene: TRBJ2-1
V gene: TRBV29-1

CDR3 protein: CAWSYGVTDTQYF
clone size: .
J gene: TRBJ2-3
V gene: TRBV30

CDR3 protein: CSVDRGPEAFF
clone size: .
J gene: TRBJ1-1
V gene: TRBV29-1

CDR3 protein: CASSVGSGSFETQYF
clone size: .
J gene: TRBJ2-5
V gene: TRBV9

CDR3 protein: CASSQDGRTGEEKLFF
clone size: .
J gene: TRBJ1-4
V gene: TRBV4-1

CDR3 protein: CASSVEGGVTEAFF
clone size: .
J gene: TRBJ1-1
V gene: TRBV9

CDR3 protein: CSVATGRGDYEQYF
clone size: .
J gene: TRBJ2-7
V gene: TRBV29-1

CDR3 protein: CASKIGTGNTEAFF
clone size: once
J gene: TRBJ1-1
V gene: TRBV6-6

CDR3 protein: CSVEDRGAYNEQFF
clone size: once
J gene: TRBJ2-1
V gene: TRBV29-1

CDR3 protein: CASSQLLAGRADTQYF
clone size: .
J gene: TRBJ2-3
V gene: TRBV4-3

CDR3 protein: CASSKLDREYDEQYF
clone size: .
J gene: .
V gene: TRBV28

CDR3 protein: CASSAGPQVAQYF
clone size: .
J gene: TRBJ2-5
V gene: TRBV9

CDR3 protein: CASSRLTGGGCGTDTQYF
clone size: once
J gene: TRBJ2-3
V gene: TRBV23-1

CDR3 protein: CASSQGANYGYTF
clone size: .
J gene: TRBJ1-2
V gene: TRBV4-2

CDR3 protein: CASSLGQRGQNGYTF
clone size: .
J gene: TRBJ1-2
V gene: TRBV5-6

CDR3 protein: CASSRGGLGNQPQHF
clone size: .
J gene: TRBJ1-5
V gene: TRBV19

CDR3 protein: CASSLRGTGKNIQYF
clone size: .
J gene: TRBJ2-4
V gene: TRBV27

CDR3 protein: CASSEERPSALAGELFF
clone size: .
J gene: TRBJ2-2
V gene: TRBV10-1

CDR3 protein: CASSRGSGSKNIQYF
clone size: .
J gene: TRBJ2-4
V gene: TRBV5-1

CDR3 protein: CASSSGHSGNTIYF
clone size: .
J gene: TRBJ1-3
V gene: TRBV5-5

CDR3 protein: CASSYSGDTQYF
clone size: .
J gene: TRBJ2-3
V gene: TRBV6-6

CDR3 protein: CASSYAVISYEQYF
clone size: .
J gene: TRBJ2-7
V gene: TRBV6-6

CDR3 protein: CASSKDRVFYEQYF
clone size: once
J gene: TRBJ2-7
V gene: TRBV21-1

CDR3 protein: CASSGQGDGYTF
clone size: few
J gene: TRBJ1-2
V gene: TRBV9

CDR3 protein: CASSLWGEQYF
clone size: .
J gene: TRBJ2-7
V gene: TRBV7-2

CDR3 protein: CASSESSSGNTIYF
clone size: .
J gene: TRBJ1-3
V gene: TRBV6-1

CDR3 protein: CASSLGTANYGYTF
clone size: .
J gene: TRBJ1-2
V gene: TRBV13

CDR3 protein: CASSDGLTYEQYF
clone size: .
J gene: TRBJ2-7
V gene: TRBV5-1

CDR3 protein: CASSSLIDREGDTQYF
clone size: few
J gene: TRBJ2-3
V gene: TRBV5-1

CDR3 protein: CASRQGRGNQPQHF
clone size: .
J gene: TRBJ1-5
V gene: TRBV6-1

CDR3 protein: CASSFMSSGRYEQYF
clone size: .
J gene: TRBJ2-7
V gene: TRBV27

CDR3 protein: CASSIDRTSGRDTQYF
clone size: .
J gene: TRBJ2-3
V gene: TRBV19

CDR3 protein: CASSPGRRNYGYTF
clone size: .
J gene: TRBJ1-2
V gene: TRBV13

CDR3 protein: CASSKAGERNTEAFF
clone size: .
J gene: TRBJ1-1
V gene: TRBV21-1

CDR3 protein: CASSIIAGGNYEQYF
clone size: .
J gene: TRBJ2-7
V gene: TRBV19

CDR3 protein: CASSQDGTGFYEQYF
clone size: .
J gene: TRBJ2-7
V gene: TRBV4-2

CDR3 protein: CASSLGGNTEAFF
clone size: .
J gene: TRBJ1-1
V gene: TRBV6-6

CDR3 protein: CASSPGQGAGGGELFF
clone size: .
J gene: TRBJ2-2
V gene: TRBV5-1

CDR3 protein: CASSLTQNTEAFF
clone size: once
J gene: TRBJ1-1
V gene: TRBV7-3

CDR3 protein: CASSGQGNQPQHF
clone size: .
J gene: TRBJ1-5
V gene: TRBV25-1

CDR3 protein: CASSEGAANTGELFF
clone size: .
J gene: TRBJ2-2
V gene: TRBV19